The present T cell receptor (beta chain) was sequenced within a study of blood T cell repertoires in COVID-19. Whole-study context: Some COVID-19 samples were acute and others convalescent; all came from the United States, Italy and Spain.

Here immunoSEQ multiplex PCR was the method, and the copy in TCRdb shows in-frame clones only, minus some. The sample contains 100,000 or so clones, around 85% of which appear only once. The participants were between roughly 18 and 89 years old and came from 20 to 30 US areas. Cohort assignment relied on participant-reported clinical history. Resolution of symptoms, clearance, or two negative PCRs was present in recovered Cohort 3 donors. CDR3 length: 14 residues. The V gene's germline CDR1 is SNHLY and CDR2 FYNNEI. The V end lost 6 bases, the J end lost 5 bases, and 16 bases lay between the germline ends.

Sequencing was done on a sample of PBMCs or T cells enriched from blood (not recorded which). The clonotype comes from a woman aged 50 to 60 who had recovered from COVID-19. The chain recombines TRBV2 with TRBJ1-1, with D hard to call. The CDR3 is CASSFLPPGTEAFF. The CDR3 DNA is TGTGCCAGCAGCTTTTTGCCCCCGGGGACTGAAGCTTTCTTT.